The 27 T cell receptor beta chains reported below all come from one sample, sequenced in a study of identifying expanded T cells in peripheral blood. The protocol was immunoSEQ multiplex PCR, while the TCRdb copy is restricted to in-frame clones and leaves out a portion. The table lists about 91,000 clones, approximately 88% of them singletons, with approximately 4% in the top ten. Sequencing used blood. Receptors originate from a person between 18 and 75 years old in good health.

V and J are TRBV6-5 and TRBJ2-7; no definite D call. Germline CDR1 is MNHEY and CDR2 is SVGAGI. CDR3 length: 13 residues. V lost 6 bases to trimming and J lost 1 base, with 10 bases between them. CDR3 residues: CASRVKGSYEQYF. Written as DNA, the CDR3 is TGTGCCAGCAGAGTTAAAGGTTCCTACGAGCAGTACTTC.

This rearrangement joins TRBV30 to TRBJ2-3; 9 nucleotides line up with TRBD2. This CDR3 is 16 amino acids long. Germline-derived CDR1 and CDR2 are GTSNPN and SVGIG (reference sequence). V lost 0 bases to trimming and J lost 1 base; unmatched junction nucleotides: 5. The CDR3 sequence is CAWSVIAGDGTDTQYF. The CDR3 DNA is TGTGCCTGGAGTGTAATAGCGGGAGACGGCACAGATACGCAGTATTTT.

The V and J genes are TRBV5-5 and TRBJ2-7; the match to TRBD2 covers 8 bases. Germline CDR1 and CDR2: SGHKS and YYEKEE (reference sequence). V trimming: 2 bases; J trimming: 7 bases; junction bases outside the gene matches: 8. The CDR3 runs 14 residues. The CDR3 DNA sequence: TGTGCCAGCAGCTTTTTAGCGGGATCGGGGGAGCAGTACTTC. Residues: CASSFLAGSGEQYF.

This clone was counted once. The chain joins TRBV7-4 to TRBJ1-4, with a weak D call TRBD1 (5 bases). CDR3 length: 14 amino acids. Trimming stripped 1 base from V and 8 bases from J, with 11 bases between. Germline V lookup: CDR1 SGHVT, CDR2 SQSDAQ. The CDR3 nucleotides are TGTGCCAGCAGCTTAGGGAGGGGAGACGAAAAACTGTTTTTT. Translating gives CASSLGRGDEKLFF.

J is TRBJ2-7 and V is TRBV5-5; a weak D match, TRBD1 (6 bases). This CDR3 contains 14 residues. Per the germline V gene, CDR1 is SGHKS and CDR2 is YYEKEE (reference sequence). With 4 bases removed from V and 5 bases from J, the gap between germline ends came to 16 bases. The CDR3 DNA reads TGTGCCAGCAGCGTAATAAACAGGGCAAACGAGCAGTACTTC. Its translation: CASSVINRANEQYF.

The chain links TRBV5-5 to TRBJ1-4, with 8 nucleotides matching TRBD1. CDR1 SGHKS and CDR2 YYEKEE come from the germline V gene (reference sequence). This CDR3 is built from 17 residues. V lost 2 bases to trimming and J lost 1 base; unmatched junction nucleotides: 7. The CDR3 here is CASSFLDRVGTNEKLFF. Written as DNA, the CDR3 is TGTGCCAGCAGCTTCCTGGACAGGGTAGGAACTAATGAAAAACTGTTTTTT. Full variable domain (remainder filled in from reference TRBV5-5 and TRBJ1-4): DAGVTQSPTHLIKTRGQQVTLRCSPISGHKSVSWYQQVLGQGPQFIFQYYEKEERGRGNFPDRFSARQFPNYSSELNVNALLLGDSALYLCASSFLDRVGTNEKLFFGSGTQLSVL.

This chain connects TRBV5-6 to TRBJ2-3, with D possibly matching TRBD1 (6 bases). V was shortened by 7 bases and J by 4 bases, with 22 bases between the two germline ends. CDR1 is SGHDT and CDR2 is YYEEEE in the germline V gene. The CDR3 is made up of 16 amino acids. In nucleotides, the CDR3 is TGTGCCAGCGACAGAGCTAGTGTTGCAGGGGCAGATACGCAGTATTTT. Its protein product is CASDRASVAGADTQYF.

This clone was seen more than once but under ten times. This specimen includes other DNA sequences encoding the same CDR3. This sequence joins TRBV6-4 and TRBJ2-3; 10 bases agree with TRBD2. The CDR3 runs 14 residues. The germline gives CDR1 MRHNA, CDR2 SNTAGT. The V segment lost 2 bases and the J segment 4 bases; nucleotides outside the gene matches: 0. Here the CDR3 DNA reads TGTGCCAGCAGTGACACTAGCGGGGCAGATACGCAGTATTTT. Protein product: CASSDTSGADTQYF.

V usage is TRBV2 and J usage is TRBJ1-2; TRBD1 matches at 7 bases. The trim removed 4 bases at V and 5 bases at J, leaving 4 bases unmatched. Germline V gene lookup returns CDR1 SNHLY and CDR2 FYNNEI. The CDR3 length is 13 residues. The CDR3 sequence is CASSGDRVYGYTF. CDR3 DNA: TGTGCCAGCAGTGGGGACAGAGTTTATGGCTACACCTTC.

This sequence joins TRBV28 and TRBJ1-4; D gene ambiguous. With 0 bases removed from V and 7 bases from J, the gap between germline ends came to 6 bases. The CDR3 contains 13 residues. Germline CDR1 is MDHEN and CDR2 is SYDVKM. The CDR3 nucleotides read TGTGCCAGCAGTTTATGGGCGGGTGAAAAACTGTTTTTT. This sequence encodes CASSLWAGEKLFF.

The rearrangement uses TRBV5-4 and TRBJ2-2; 10 bases are a match to TRBD2. This CDR3 region has 16 residues. CDR1 is SGHNT, CDR2 YYREEE, per germline (reference sequence). The V and J ends lost 4 bases and 1 base, in that order; junction bases with no gene match: 4. CDR3 sequence reads: CASSPASGGNTGELFF. DNA for the CDR3: TGTGCCAGCAGCCCGGCTAGCGGGGGGAACACCGGGGAGCTGTTTTTT.

The J gene is TRBJ1-1, the V gene TRBV7-9, with D tentatively TRBD1 (5 bases). The V and J ends lost 4 bases and 0 bases respectively, with 12 bases between them. Germline CDR1 and CDR2: SEHNR and FQNEAQ (reference sequence). The CDR3 runs to 15 residues. CDR3 residues: CASSSSKGLNTEAFF. CDR3 DNA: TGTGCCAGCAGCTCTTCTAAGGGGTTGAACACTGAAGCTTTCTTT.

A single count supports this clone. The V call is TRBV18, the J call TRBJ1-3, with no clear D. The CDR3 has 12 amino acids. Germline V CDR1 and CDR2: KGHSH, LQKENI. V lost 1 base and J lost 4, with 2 bases in between. The chain's CDR3 is CASSPLGNTIYF. CDR3 bases: TGTGCCAGCTCACCACTAGGAAACACCATATATTTT.

The V call is TRBV9, the J call TRBJ1-1; 7 bases match TRBD1. Trimming at V came to 3 bases and at J to 3 bases, leaving 8 bases not matched to a gene. Germline V lookup: CDR1 SGDLS, CDR2 YYNGEE. The CDR3 totals 15 residues. The CDR3 region is CASSAVGQAHTEAFF. The CDR3 DNA sequence: TGTGCCAGCAGCGCCGTCGGACAGGCCCACACTGAAGCTTTCTTT.

V gene TRBV6-1 combines with J gene TRBJ1-1; D is unclear. The germline gives CDR1 MNHNS, CDR2 SASEGT. The V end lost 6 bases, the J end lost 4 bases, and 12 bases lay between the germline ends. The CDR3 sequence is 13 residues long. The CDR3 spells CASREWAGTEAFF. The CDR3 DNA reads TGTGCCAGCAGGGAATGGGCGGGCACTGAAGCTTTCTTT.

The chain uses TRBV28 and TRBJ2-1, with D hard to call. CDR1 is MDHEN, CDR2 SYDVKM, per germline. V gave up 5 bases and J gave up 2 bases, with 4 bases separating them. The CDR3 has 12 amino acids. CDR3 DNA sequence: TGTGCCAGCAGTACTACCTACAATGAGCAGTTCTTC. Protein: CASSTTYNEQFF.

This chain joins TRBV30 and TRBJ1-1; possible D gene TRBD1, 5 bases. The CDR3 length is 13 residues. Germline CDR1 reads GTSNPN; CDR2 reads SVGIG (reference sequence). Between the trimmed V and J ends, which lost 3 bases and 0 bases, there was a span of 8 bases. The CDR3 nucleotides are TGTGCCTGGAGACAGGAAGTGAACACTGAAGCTTTCTTT. This encodes CAWRQEVNTEAFF.

V is TRBV19 and J is TRBJ2-7; TRBD2 is a possible D gene (6 bases). CDR3 length: 15 amino acids. Trimming took off 4 bases at V and 0 bases at J, with 13 bases between the two ends. Per the germline V gene, CDR1 is LNHDA and CDR2 is SQIVND (reference sequence). CDR3 in DNA: TGTGCCAGTAGTAGCGCGGGACGCGGCTCCTACGAGCAGTACTTC. It translates to CASSSAGRGSYEQYF.

Note on this clone: Compared with germline, one end of the junction differs, possibly owing to a read error. The V call is TRBV9, the J call TRBJ2-7, with TRBD2 matching 11 bases. The CDR3 has 16 amino acids. Germline-derived CDR1 and CDR2 are SGDLS and YYNGEE. The CDR3 region is CAGSVGSGLAAYEQYF. As DNA, the CDR3 is TGTGCCGGCAGCGTAGGTTCGGGACTAGCGGCCTACGAGCAGTACTTC. Complete variable domain (other parts from reference TRBV9 and TRBJ2-7): DSGVTQTPKHLITATGQRVTLRCSPRSGDLSVYWYQQSLDQGLQFLIQYYNGEERAKGNILERFSAQQFPDLHSELNLSSLELGDSALYFCAGSVGSGLAAYEQYFGPGTRLTVT.

The J gene is TRBJ2-2, the V gene TRBV27; a possible D gene is TRBD2 (6 bases). CDR1 is MNHEY, CDR2 SMNVEV, per germline (reference sequence). The CDR3 runs to 15 residues. The V gene lost 6 bases and the J gene lost 3 bases, with 14 bases spanning the gap. The CDR3 DNA is TGTGCCAGCAGCATAACAACTAGCTACACCGGGGAGCTGTTTTTT. It is translated as CASSITTSYTGELFF.

V usage is TRBV19 and J usage is TRBJ1-5; TRBD1 agrees at 7 bases. J gave up 1 base and V 1 base, and 7 bases lay outside the gene matches. The CDR3 length is 17 residues. The germline V gene has CDR1 LNHDA and CDR2 SQIVND (reference sequence). The CDR3, as DNA: TGTGCCAGTAGTATAGTTCGTGGACAGGACAGCAATCAGCCCCAGCATTTT. Translation gives CASSIVRGQDSNQPQHF. Supplemented by reference TRBV19 and TRBJ1-5, the full variable domain reads DGGITQSPKYLFRKEGQNVTLSCEQNLNHDAMYWYRQDPGQGLRLIYYSQIVNDFQKGDIAEGYSVSREKKESFPLTVTSAQKNPTAFYLCASSIVRGQDSNQPQHFGDGTRLSIL.

The count of this clone is one. The chain uses TRBV5-4 and TRBJ2-2; weak D call: TRBD2 (6 bases). Germline V CDR1 and CDR2: SGHNT, YYREEE (reference sequence). The V end was cut by 3 bases, the J end by 4 bases, with 13 bases between. CDR3 length equals 15 residues. This CDR3 reads CASSSPGLITGELFF. The CDR3 DNA is TGTGCCAGCAGCTCCCCGGGACTCATCACCGGGGAGCTGTTTTTT.

The chain has TRBV10-3 and TRBJ2-7; TRBD1 aligns across 9 bases. Germline assignment: CDR1 ENHRY and CDR2 SYGVKD. The CDR3 is 15 amino acids. J was trimmed by 2 bases and V by 5 bases; bases with no gene match: 7. CDR3 sequence: CAISPGTGFPYEQYF. CDR3 DNA: TGTGCCATCAGTCCCGGGACAGGGTTCCCCTACGAGCAGTACTTC.

This sequence joins TRBV30 and TRBJ2-7; TRBD2 matches 13 bases. The germline CDR1 and CDR2 sequences are GTSNPN and SVGIG (reference sequence). The ends lost 4 bases at V and 2 bases at J; junction bases unmatched: 5. CDR3 size: 15 residues. CDR3: CAWTLTSGGPYEQYF. Written as DNA, the CDR3 is TGTGCCTGGACCCTGACTAGCGGGGGGCCCTACGAGCAGTACTTC. Full variable domain (rest looked up from reference TRBV30 and TRBJ2-7): SQTIHQWPATLVQPVGSPLSLECTVEGTSNPNLYWYRQAAGRGLQLLFYSVGIGQISSEVPQNLSASRPQDRQFILSSKKLLLSDSGFYLCAWTLTSGGPYEQYFGPGTRLTVT.

The chain uses TRBV13 and TRBJ2-7; possibly TRBD1 for D (6 bases). V lost 5 bases, J lost 6 bases, and 14 bases lay in between. There are 13 residues in the CDR3. Germline V gene data show CDR1 as PRHDT and CDR2 as FYEKMQ (reference sequence). CDR3 in amino acids: CASSKGVGGEQYF. The CDR3 DNA follows: TGTGCCAGCAGCAAGGGGGTGGGTGGCGAGCAGTACTTC.

This chain connects TRBV19 to TRBJ1-4; perhaps TRBD1 as D (5 bases). The CDR3 totals 16 residues. Germline V CDR1 and CDR2: LNHDA, SQIVND (reference sequence). V was shortened by 1 base and J by 8 bases, with 17 bases between the two germline ends. The CDR3 region is CASSIVESGREEKLFF. The CDR3 region has the DNA TGTGCCAGTAGTATAGTGGAATCAGGGAGGGAGGAAAAACTGTTTTTT.

In DNA, the CDR3 is TGTGCCAGGAACCACGTAAGCGGGGGTGTCTACAATGAGCAGTTCTTC. Translation: CARNHVSGGVYNEQFF. The chain couples TRBV28 to TRBJ2-1; TRBD2 aligns across 8 bases. The junction had 13 bases not matched to a gene; V was cut back by 9 bases and J by 3 bases. The CDR3 sequence is 16 residues long. The germline V gene encodes CDR1 MDHEN and CDR2 SYDVKM.